Presented here are 20 T cell receptor beta chains from one specimen sequenced in a study of T cell repertoires in cytomegalovirus infection. These receptors have no known antigen. TCRdb re-analysed the reads in MiXCR, keeping a single row per CDR3 protein. The top ten clones hold over 10% of a sample with some 920,000 distinct CDR3 sequences, approximately 33% of them seen once. The source material was cultured CD8+ T cells from PBMCs, sampled from culture after CMV antigen stimulation. These receptors came from a human donor in good health (CMV status not recorded). Some clones in this sample may be carry-over from other donors' samples.

The chain is built from TRBV19 and TRBJ1-6, with D hard to call. CDR1 and CDR2 from the germline V gene are LNHDA and SQIVND (reference sequence). The CDR3 is 11 amino acids. V dropped 8 bases and J dropped 12 bases, with 11 bases sitting between them. The DNA of the CDR3 is TGTGCCAGTGGTGGGGTTGGACCCCTCCACTTT. This gives the protein CASGGVGPLHF.

With respect to this clonotype: This may be a read error: a much more frequent sequence differs by one nucleotide. The chain employs TRBV9 and TRBJ1-3; 10 bases align to TRBD1. Germline loops: CDR1 SGDLS, CDR2 YYNGEE. The CDR3 is 17 amino acids. In nucleotides, the CDR3 is TGTGTCAGCAGCGACCTCCGGGACAGGGGAAGCGGAAACACCATATATTTT. This translates into CVSSDLRDRGSGNTIYF.

This chain connects TRBV20-1 to TRBJ1-4, with a tentative D call TRBD1 (5 bases). The CDR3 spans 15 residues. The V end lost 0 bases, the J end lost 4 bases, and 12 bases lay between the germline ends. Germline V gene lookup returns CDR1 DFQATT and CDR2 SNEGSKA (reference sequence). CDR3 nucleotide sequence: TGCAGTGCTAGAGATTCTGACAGAAATAATGAAAAACTGTTTTTT. Translation gives CSARDSDRNNEKLFF.

This clonotype turned up a few times. The chain links TRBV20-1 to TRBJ2-3; 13 positions agree with TRBD2. CDR1 is DFQATT and CDR2 is SNEGSKA in the germline V gene (reference sequence). Trimming took 0 bases from V and 2 from J; bases not matched to a gene: 8. The CDR3 contains 18 residues. The CDR3 loop reads CSARDRTSGGAYTDTQYF. CDR3 DNA: TGCAGTGCTAGAGATCGTACTAGCGGGGGGGCTTACACAGATACGCAGTATTTT.

This clonotype was seen a handful of times. V is TRBV6-6 and J is TRBJ1-1; D gene ambiguous. The V gene lost 2 bases and the J gene lost 3 bases, with 10 bases spanning the gap. The germline V gene has CDR1 MNHNY and CDR2 SVGAGI (reference sequence). CDR3 length: 14 amino acids. The CDR3 sequence: CASSYLGSDTEAFF. Written as DNA, the CDR3 is TGTGCCAGCAGTTACCTCGGCAGTGACACTGAAGCTTTCTTT.

This clonotype was detected a few times. The chain joins TRBV6-2 or TRBV6-3 to TRBJ1-6; D ambiguous. This CDR3 spans 13 amino acids. V lost 6 bases, J lost 6 bases, and 9 bases lay in between. CDR1 and CDR2 from the germline V gene are MNHEY and SVGEGT. The CDR3: CASRRPGNSPLHF. CDR3 DNA sequence: TGTGCCAGCAGGAGACCGGGTAATTCACCCCTCCACTTT.

The chain combines TRBV27 with TRBJ2-5, with TRBD2 matching over 7 bases. With 7 bases clipped from V and 3 bases from J, the junction kept 5 bases outside the gene matches. CDR3 size: 13 residues. Germline-derived CDR1 and CDR2 are MNHEY and SMNVEV (reference sequence). CDR3 sequence: CASNLRGEETQYF. The CDR3 bases are TGTGCCAGCAATCTTCGGGGGGAAGAGACCCAGTACTTC.

A few counts support this clonotype. The chain is built from TRBV6-2 or TRBV6-3 and TRBJ2-7; possibly TRBD2 for D (5 bases). The CDR3 has 16 amino acids. The germline CDR1 and CDR2 sequences are MNHEY and SVGEGT. The V gene lost 0 bases and the J gene lost 5 bases, with 17 bases spanning the gap. CDR3 residues: CASSYSRKSPGDEQYF. DNA for the CDR3: TGTGCCAGCAGTTACTCCCGGAAGTCCCCCGGGGACGAGCAGTACTTC.

V and J are TRBV27 and TRBJ2-5; tentatively, D is TRBD2 (5 bases). The CDR3 runs 14 residues. V lost 0 bases to trimming and J lost 9 bases, with 14 bases between them. CDR1 MNHEY and CDR2 SMNVEV come from the germline V gene (reference sequence). The CDR3 region is CASSLSTASPSQYF. CDR3 coding DNA: TGTGCCAGCAGTTTATCTACGGCTAGCCCGTCCCAGTACTTC.

The rearrangement links TRBV6-5 to TRBJ2-7; a weak D match, TRBD2 (6 bases). Trimming shortened V by 7 bases and J by 6 bases, and 19 bases separated the two germline ends. The CDR3 contains 14 residues. Germline CDR1 reads MNHEY; CDR2 reads SVGAGI. This CDR3 reads CASTSRRGFGEQYF. The CDR3 bases are TGTGCCAGCACTTCGCGCCGGGGGTTTGGCGAGCAGTACTTC.

The chain recombines TRBV12-3 or TRBV12-4 with TRBJ2-1, with D uncertain. CDR3 length equals 12 residues. Trimming left V 0 bases short and J 13 bases short, with 10 bases between. CDR3 nucleotide sequence: TGTGCCAGCAGTTTAGCGCAGGTAGATCAGTTCTTC. Protein sequence: CASSLAQVDQFF.

Of note for this clonotype: This may come from a read error, since a much larger clone is one base off. J is TRBJ2-3 and V is TRBV7-2, with D perhaps matching TRBD2 (7 bases). The CDR3 runs to 17 residues. The germline gives CDR1 SGHTA, CDR2 FQGNSA. The CDR3 bases are TGTGTCAGCAGCTCCCAGAGGGGGGGGCGCCCCACAGATACGCAGTATTTT. Translated, it gives CVSSSQRGGRPTDTQYF.

This clonotype was seen many times. This chain uses TRBV4-3 with TRBJ1-2, with 8 positions matching TRBD1. Per germline, CDR1 LGHNA and CDR2 YSLEER. V trimming: 0 bases; J trimming: 6 bases; junction bases outside the gene matches: 6. CDR3 length: 15 residues. The CDR3 coding sequence is TGCGCCAGCAGCCAAGACCCGACAGGGGTCGATGGCTACACCTTC. This sequence encodes CASSQDPTGVDGYTF.

The rearrangement uses TRBV12-3 or TRBV12-4 and TRBJ2-3; TRBD2 aligns across 8 bases. Trimming cost V 4 bases and J 6 bases; bases outside gene matches: 3. This CDR3 region has 13 residues. The CDR3 sequence: CASSSGGLDTQYF. The CDR3 DNA reads as TGTGCCAGCAGTTCGGGGGGGCTCGATACGCAGTATTTT.

This clonotype was observed a handful of times. This chain connects TRBV19 to TRBJ2-4; D is possibly TRBD2 (6 bases). Germline-derived CDR1 and CDR2 are LNHDA and SQIVND (reference sequence). The CDR3 totals 13 residues. V was clipped by 3 bases and J by 7 bases, with 10 bases between them. CDR3 bases: TGTGCCAGTAGTATCGGAGGGCTGAACATTCAGTACTTC. Protein product: CASSIGGLNIQYF. Supplemented by reference TRBV19 and TRBJ2-4, the full variable domain reads DGGITQSPKYLFRKEGQNVTLSCEQNLNHDAMYWYRQDPGQGLRLIYYSQIVNDFQKGDIAEGYSVSREKKESFPLTVTSAQKNPTAFYLCASSIGGLNIQYFGAGTRLSVL.

This clonotype was seen only a few times. The chain couples TRBV28 to TRBJ2-7, with 8 bases aligning to TRBD1. The CDR3 consists of 15 residues. Germline V lookup: CDR1 MDHEN, CDR2 SYDVKM. The trim removed 3 bases at V and 2 bases at J, leaving 6 bases unmatched. The CDR3 nucleotides are TGTGCCAGCAGTTTCCGGACAGGGCTAGCCTACGAGCAGTACGTC. Residues: CASSFRTGLAYEQYV.

This clonotype was seen a few times. V gene TRBV7-6 combines with J gene TRBJ2-2; 7 bases align to TRBD1. The V gene's germline CDR1 is SGHVS and CDR2 FNYEAQ. The CDR3 spans 14 residues. The V and J ends lost 10 bases and 1 base, in that order; junction bases with no gene match: 6. Written as DNA, the CDR3 is TGTGCCACCCTACAGGGGTTGAACACCGGGGAGCTGTTTTTT. Translation: CATLQGLNTGELFF.

This CDR3 is CASSVGRRTLGGELFF. Here the CDR3 DNA reads TGTGCCAGCAGTGTGGGACGCAGGACGTTAGGCGGGGAGCTGTTTTTT. The V gene is TRBV6-6, the J gene TRBJ2-2, with D perhaps TRBD1 or TRBD2 (5 bases each). This CDR3 has 16 amino acids. Germline CDR1 MNHNY, CDR2 SVGAGI (reference sequence). The germline V and J ends were trimmed by 5 bases and 7 bases, with 20 bases remaining between them.

The chain couples TRBV7-6 to TRBJ2-1; 7 nucleotides line up with TRBD1. J was trimmed by 6 bases and V by 4 bases; bases with no gene match: 6. CDR1 and CDR2 (germline): SGHVS, FNYEAQ. CDR3 length equals 14 residues. Written as DNA, the CDR3 is TGTGCCAGCAGCTCTAGAAACAGGGGCAATGAGCAGTTCTTC. Protein: CASSSRNRGNEQFF.

The table lists this clonotype with a few counts. This rearrangement joins TRBV6-6 to TRBJ1-1; D is ambiguous. Germline CDR1 is MNHNY and CDR2 is SVGAGI (reference sequence). There are 14 residues in the CDR3. With 2 bases removed from V and 0 bases from J, the gap between germline ends came to 7 bases. DNA for the CDR3: TGTGCCAGCAGTTACCGAAGTCTGAACACTGAAGCTTTCTTT. It specifies CASSYRSLNTEAFF.